This T cell receptor beta chain was sequenced during a study of graft-versus-host responses after intestinal transplantation. Study context: Transplant types were multivisceral, liver-intestinal, or isolated intestinal.

Unmatched junction bases numbered 3, after V lost 3 bases and J lost 0 bases. Germline CDR1 is SGHTA and CDR2 is FQGNSA. The CDR3 spans 16 residues. Generated by immunoSEQ multiplex PCR, the TCRdb table keeps only in-frame clones and is missing some. The sample carries around 64,000 clones, approximately 94% recorded once. To note about this clone: Its matching antigen is unknown.

Points from the study as a whole: Circulating GvH clone levels at their peak were associated with HvG declines (early post-transplant).

The J gene is TRBJ2-1, the V gene TRBV7-2; 9 bases agree with TRBD2. The sample in question was unstimulated CD4+ T cells sorted from spleen or lymph node cells, obtained before transplant. This clonotype originated in a human donor who was the organ donor for an intestinal transplant. The CDR3: CASSFQLAGSYNEQFF. Here the CDR3 DNA reads TGTGCCAGCAGCTTCCAACTAGCGGGCTCCTACAATGAGCAGTTCTTC.